The 9 T cell receptor beta chains given below trace back to one sample, sequenced in a study of post-analysis software for immune sequencing data. Study-wide findings and caveats: Included in a set of about 5 TRBV segments more frequent in patients than controls were TRBV5-6, TRBV5-1 and TRBV20-1.

These receptors' antigens are unknown. Prepared libraries of TCR beta cDNA carried unique molecular identifiers. TCRdb passed the PCR reads through MiXCR, listing each CDR3 protein once. In the table there are over 300,000 distinct CDR3 sequences, approximately 33% of which are singletons. Sample: blood. Every receptor here comes from a girl between 5 and 17 years old with multiple sclerosis.

This clonotype occurred a few times. J is TRBJ2-4 and V is TRBV6-1; possibly TRBD1 for D (6 bases). The J call may be faulty, since TRBJ2-7 better matches the DNA end. CDR1 and CDR2 (germline): MNHNS, SASEGT. The CDR3 loop spans 13 amino acids. The DNA of the CDR3 is TGTGCCTCGGGGATACAGGGCCCCTACGAGCAGTACTTC. Amino acids: CASGIQGPYEQYF.

The sample holds a few counts of this clonotype. The chain has TRBV7-6 and TRBJ2-1; TRBD1 is a possible D gene (6 bases). CDR3 length: 12 residues. Germline V gene data show CDR1 as SGHVS and CDR2 as FNYEAQ. V lost 5 bases and J 11 bases, leaving 13 bases between the germline ends. The CDR3 protein is CASSPGTIQQFF. The DNA of the CDR3 is TGTGCCAGCAGCCCCGGGACAATCCAGCAGTTCTTC.

This clonotype turned up a few times. The chain has TRBV6-1 and TRBJ1-2, with 7 positions matching TRBD1. Looked up from germline, CDR1 is MNHNS and CDR2 is SASEGT. J lost 5 bases, V lost 4 bases, and 10 bases had no gene match. The CDR3 contains 15 residues. CDR3 loop: CASSANDRVKYGYTF. The CDR3 coding sequence is TGTGCCAGCAGTGCGAACGACAGGGTCAAGTATGGCTACACCTTC.

This clonotype was recorded a few times. This chain joins TRBV6-5 and TRBJ2-2, with D possibly TRBD1 on 6 matching bases. The V end lost 6 bases, the J end lost 6 bases, and 17 bases lay between the germline ends. The CDR3 runs 15 residues. Looked up from germline, CDR1 is MNHEY and CDR2 is SVGAGI. The CDR3 nucleotides are TGTGCCAGCAGCCCAACAGGGATCCGGGCCGGGGAGCTGTTTTTT. As protein: CASSPTGIRAGELFF.

This chain links TRBV7-8 with TRBJ1-2, with D possibly TRBD1 on 6 matching bases. The CDR3 length is 13 residues. CDR1 and CDR2 from the germline V gene are SGHVS and FQNEAQ. Between the trimmed V and J ends, which lost 5 bases and 8 bases, there was a span of 15 bases. The CDR3 protein is CASSPPRGRGYTF. The CDR3 DNA follows: TGTGCCAGCAGCCCTCCTCGGGGGCGGGGCTACACCTTC.

A few counts support this clonotype. The rearrangement uses TRBV6-5 and TRBJ2-5; D perhaps matches TRBD2 (7 bases). This CDR3 spans 19 amino acids. V gave up 2 bases and J gave up 3 bases, with 25 bases separating them. CDR1 MNHEY and CDR2 SVGAGI come from the germline V gene. The CDR3 loop reads CASSYRRGAGGLAKETQYF. The CDR3 nucleotides are TGTGCCAGCAGTTACCGACGGGGGGCAGGCGGTTTAGCGAAAGAGACCCAGTACTTC.

This clonotype turned up a few times. The genes are TRBV4-3 and TRBJ2-5, with TRBD2 identical over 9 bases. Germline V gene lookup returns CDR1 LGHNA and CDR2 YSLEER. V dropped 4 bases and J dropped 5; count of bases not matched to a gene: 8. This CDR3 contains 15 residues. The CDR3: CASSLNSGGMETQYF. In nucleotides, the CDR3 is TGCGCCAGCAGCCTTAACAGCGGGGGGATGGAGACCCAGTACTTC.

The rearrangement links TRBV12-3 or TRBV12-4 to TRBJ1-6; maybe TRBD1 (5 bases). The CDR3 spans 15 residues. Deletions cut 3 bases from V and 14 bases from J, with 20 bases between. The DNA for the CDR3 is TGTGCCAGCAGTTTGCTGGACGCTCCGATAGGGGCCCTCCACTTT. It is translated as CASSLLDAPIGALHF.

This chain connects TRBV12-3 or TRBV12-4 to TRBJ2-3; 14 nucleotides align to TRBD2. The V segment lost 5 bases and the J segment 5 bases; nucleotides outside the gene matches: 6. The length of the CDR3 is 16 residues. The DNA of the CDR3 is TGTGCCAGCAGTCCTCCGACTAGCGGGGGGGAAGATACGCAGTATTTT. This encodes CASSPPTSGGEDTQYF.